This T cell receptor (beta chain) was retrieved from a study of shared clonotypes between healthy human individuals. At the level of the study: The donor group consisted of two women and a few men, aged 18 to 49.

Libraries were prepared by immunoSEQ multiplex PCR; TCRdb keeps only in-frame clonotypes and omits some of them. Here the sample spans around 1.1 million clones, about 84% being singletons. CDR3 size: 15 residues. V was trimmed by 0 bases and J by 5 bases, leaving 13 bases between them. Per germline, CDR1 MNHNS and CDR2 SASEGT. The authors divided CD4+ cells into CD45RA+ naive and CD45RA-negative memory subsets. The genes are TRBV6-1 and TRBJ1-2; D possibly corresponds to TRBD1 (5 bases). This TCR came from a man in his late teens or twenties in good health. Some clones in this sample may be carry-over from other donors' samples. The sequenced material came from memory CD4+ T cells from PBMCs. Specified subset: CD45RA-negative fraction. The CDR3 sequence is CASSEARGRGYGYTF. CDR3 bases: TGTGCCAGCAGTGAAGCCCGAGGTAGGGGATATGGCTACACCTTC.